Shown below are 11 T cell receptor beta chains from a single sample sequenced in a study of blood T cell repertoires in COVID-19. Method: immunoSEQ multiplex PCR; TCRdb's copy keeps in-frame clones and lacks some. The sample yields fewer than 350,000 clones, approximately 91% seen once. The material sequenced was PBMCs or T cells enriched from blood (not recorded which). These receptors were taken from a woman aged 35 to 49 with acute COVID-19.

The rearrangement uses TRBV5-6 and TRBJ1-1; D is possibly TRBD1 (5 bases). Germline V gene data show CDR1 as SGHDT and CDR2 as YYEEEE. V gave up 2 bases and J gave up 3 bases, with 17 bases separating them. The CDR3 has 16 residues. The CDR3 region is CASSFGYRSKYTEAFF. The CDR3 DNA follows: TGTGCCAGCAGCTTTGGATACAGGTCGAAGTACACTGAAGCTTTCTTT.

About this clone: Additional DNA sequences in this sample encode the identical CDR3. The CDR3 coding sequence is TGTGCCATCAGTGACCAGGGGTATGGCTACACCTTC. Protein: CAISDQGYGYTF. The chain is built from TRBV10-3 and TRBJ1-2; D possibly corresponds to TRBD1 (6 bases). The CDR3 consists of 12 residues. Per germline, CDR1 ENHRY and CDR2 SYGVKD. The ends were cut back, 3 bases at V and 5 bases at J, with 7 bases in the middle.

The genes are TRBV10-2 and TRBJ1-5; no firm D call. This CDR3 region has 14 residues. Germline assignment: CDR1 WSHSY and CDR2 SAAADI. V lost 4 bases and J lost 11, with 18 bases in between. CDR3 region: CASSAGMRRESQHF. In DNA form, the CDR3 reads TGCGCCAGCAGTGCAGGTATGCGGCGGGAATCCCAGCATTTT.

The chain couples TRBV7-9 to TRBJ2-1, with TRBD2 matching 9 bases. V shed 2 bases and J 8 bases; nucleotides not matched to a gene: 7. Germline CDR1 is SEHNR and CDR2 is FQNEAQ (reference sequence). CDR3 length equals 15 residues. The CDR3 DNA follows: TGTGCCAGCAGCTTACTGGGCGGGGGGGCTGATGAGCAGTTCTTC. Protein sequence: CASSLLGGGADEQFF.

For the CDR3, the DNA is TGTGCCAGCAGCCCCCCGGGACTAAATGAGCAGTTCTTC. It is translated as CASSPPGLNEQFF. V gene TRBV7-9 combines with J gene TRBJ2-1; 7 nucleotides align to TRBD2. The ends lost 5 bases at V and 7 bases at J; junction bases unmatched: 5. CDR1 SEHNR and CDR2 FQNEAQ come from the germline V gene (reference sequence). This CDR3 has 13 residues. Full variable domain (remainder filled in from reference TRBV7-9 and TRBJ2-1): DTGVSQNPRHKITKRGQNVTFRCDPISEHNRLYWYRQTLGQGPEFLTYFQNEAQLEKSRLLSDRFSAERPKGSFSTLEIQRTEQGDSAMYLCASSPPGLNEQFFGPGTRLTVL.

The chain is built from TRBV19 and TRBJ1-5; D is perhaps TRBD1 (5 bases). Trimming took off 5 bases at V and 4 bases at J, with 12 bases between the two ends. The CDR3 is 14 amino acids. In germline, CDR1 is LNHDA, CDR2 SQIVND (reference sequence). The CDR3 loop is CASSPGHLNQPQHF. CDR3 coding DNA: TGTGCCAGTAGTCCCGGACACTTGAATCAGCCCCAGCATTTT.

This chain joins TRBV3-1 (or the pseudogene TRBV3-2) and TRBJ2-3, with D perhaps matching TRBD2 (5 bases). CDR1 is LGHDT and CDR2 is YNNKEL in the germline V gene (reference sequence). The CDR3 has 15 amino acids. Trimming removed 2 bases from V and 5 bases from J, with 14 bases in between. CDR3 DNA: TGTGCCAGCAGCCAATTCTACACAGAGGGAGATACGCAGTATTTT. The encoded protein is CASSQFYTEGDTQYF.

The chain employs TRBV27 and TRBJ1-2, with D possibly matching TRBD1 (6 bases). The CDR3 has 14 amino acids. The V gene's germline CDR1 is MNHEY and CDR2 SMNVEV (reference sequence). Trimming pared 7 bases from V and 8 bases from J, leaving 20 bases between. CDR3 nucleotides: TGTGCCAGCAAGCCGGTAGTGGGGGCGTTAGGCTACACCTTC. This translates into CASKPVVGALGYTF.

This chain joins TRBV2 and TRBJ2-1; D not resolved. Trimming took 7 bases from V and 4 from J, leaving 8 bases between them. CDR3 size: 12 residues. CDR1 is SNHLY, CDR2 FYNNEI, per germline. CDR3 DNA: TGTGCCAGCAAGTACAGTTACAATGAGCAGTTCTTC. This codes for CASKYSYNEQFF.

The J gene is TRBJ1-2, the V gene TRBV24-1; perhaps TRBD1 as D (6 bases). The CDR3 has 13 residues. Deletions cut 6 bases from V and 4 bases from J, with 11 bases between. Per germline, CDR1 KGHDR and CDR2 SFDVKD. The CDR3 is CATSPGATYGYTF. The CDR3 nucleotides are TGTGCCACCAGTCCAGGGGCGACCTATGGCTACACCTTC.

This clone was detected only once. The rearrangement links TRBV4-3 to TRBJ1-1; 7 bases align to TRBD1. The V segment lost 3 bases and the J segment 4 bases; nucleotides outside the gene matches: 8. This CDR3 region has 15 residues. Looked up from germline, CDR1 is LGHNA and CDR2 is YSLEER. CDR3 in DNA: TGCGCCAGCAGCCATGTGACAGGGATTGGCACTGAAGCTTTCTTT. Translated, it gives CASSHVTGIGTEAFF.